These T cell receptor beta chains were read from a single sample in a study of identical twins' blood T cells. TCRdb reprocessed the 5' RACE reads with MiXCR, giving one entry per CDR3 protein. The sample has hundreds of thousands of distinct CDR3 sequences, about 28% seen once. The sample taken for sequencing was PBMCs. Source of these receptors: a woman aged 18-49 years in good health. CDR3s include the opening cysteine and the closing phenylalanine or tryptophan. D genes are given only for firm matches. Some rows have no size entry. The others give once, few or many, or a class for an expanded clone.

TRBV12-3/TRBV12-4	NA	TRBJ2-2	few	TGTGCCAGTTCAACCACAGGGTTCAACACCGGGGAGCTGTTTTTT	CASSTTGFNTGELFF
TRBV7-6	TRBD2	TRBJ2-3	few	TGTGCCAGCAAAGAGTTTAGCGGGGGGCGGACAGATACGCAGTATTTT	CASKEFSGGRTDTQYF
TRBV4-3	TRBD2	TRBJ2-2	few	TGCGCCAGCAGCCAAGCCCCCGGGAGGGCGACCGGGGAGCTGTTTTTT	CASSQAPGRATGELFF
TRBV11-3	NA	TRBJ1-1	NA	TGTGCCAGCAGATTTGCCGGGACAGAAGCTTTCTTT	CASRFAGTEAFF
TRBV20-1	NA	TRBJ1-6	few	TGCAGTGCTAGAGATCACGGCCCCGTTATGGGACCCCTCCACTTT	CSARDHGPVMGPLHF
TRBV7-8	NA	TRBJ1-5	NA	TGTGCCAGCAGCTTAGTAGGGCAGTCCAATCAGCCCCAGCATTTT	CASSLVGQSNQPQHF
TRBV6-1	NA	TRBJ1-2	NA	TGTGCCAGCAGTTCCAGGGATGATGTTGGCTACACCTTC	CASSSRDDVGYTF
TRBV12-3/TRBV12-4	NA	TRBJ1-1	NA	TGTGCCAGCAGTTCAGAAGTCAGCATGAACACTGAAGCTTTCTTT	CASSSEVSMNTEAFF
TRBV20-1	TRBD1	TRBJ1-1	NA	TGCAGTGCTAGCAGGGGGCCCACTGAAGCTTTCTTT	CSASRGPTEAFF
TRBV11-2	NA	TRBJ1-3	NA	TGTGCCAGCAGCGCGATTAGGGTTCCTGGAAACACCATATATTTT	CASSAIRVPGNTIYF
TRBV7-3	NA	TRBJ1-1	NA	TGTGTCAGCAGCTTCAGAGGGAACACTGAAGCTTTCTTT	CVSSFRGNTEAFF
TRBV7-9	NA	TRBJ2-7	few	TGTGCCAGCAGCTTAGAGCACTACGAGCAGTACTTC	CASSLEHYEQYF
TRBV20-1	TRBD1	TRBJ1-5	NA	TGCAGTGCGTCGACAGGGAACCAGCCCCAGCATTTT	CSASTGNQPQHF
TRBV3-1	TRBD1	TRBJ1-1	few	TGTGCCAGCAGTTTCGACGACAGGGAAGTTTTT	CASSFDDREVF
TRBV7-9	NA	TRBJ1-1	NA	TGTGCCAGCAGCTTGATTGGGTTGGGGGCTTTCTTT	CASSLIGLGAFF
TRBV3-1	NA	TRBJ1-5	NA	TGTGCCAGCAGCCAAGATTACAATCAGCCCCAGCATTTT	CASSQDYNQPQHF
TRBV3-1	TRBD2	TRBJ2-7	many	TGTGCCAGCAGCCAAGGCACTAGCGGGACAGACGAGCAGTACTTC	CASSQGTSGTDEQYF
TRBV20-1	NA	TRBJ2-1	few	TGCAGTGCTAGCGGGGGTGAGCAGTTCTTC	CSASGGEQFF